The 24 T cell receptor beta chains below were found in one sample sequenced in a study of blood T cell repertoires in COVID-19. Assay: immunoSEQ multiplex PCR; the TCRdb copy retains only in-frame clones and omits some. The top ten clones hold about 10% of a sample with approximately 50,000 clones, approximately 83% of them seen once. The material sequenced was peripheral blood. The receptors here all came from a human donor in a cohort sampled during active COVID-19.

The rearrangement uses TRBV13 and TRBJ2-5; TRBD2 matches 12 bases. Germline assignment: CDR1 PRHDT and CDR2 FYEKMQ (reference sequence). The CDR3 covers 17 residues. V gave up 1 base and J gave up 2 bases; unmatched junction bases: 5. Here the CDR3 DNA reads TGTGCCAGCAGCTTAGTAGCAGGGACTAGCGGGCAAGAGACCCAGTACTTC. It encodes CASSLVAGTSGQETQYF.

V is TRBV7-9 and J is TRBJ1-2, with 8 bases that match TRBD1. This CDR3 has 13 amino acids. Unmatched junction bases numbered 6, after V lost 4 bases and J lost 8 bases. Germline V gene sequence: CDR1 SEHNR, CDR2 FQNEAQ (reference sequence). The CDR3: CASSYDRGYGYTF. CDR3 coding DNA: TGTGCCAGCAGCTACGACAGGGGATACGGCTACACCTTC. Combining the CDR3 with reference TRBV7-9 and TRBJ1-2 gives the whole variable domain DTGVSQNPRHKITKRGQNVTFRCDPISEHNRLYWYRQTLGQGPEFLTYFQNEAQLEKSRLLSDRFSAERPKGSFSTLEIQRTEQGDSAMYLCASSYDRGYGYTFGSGTRLTVV.

This rearrangement joins TRBV7-9 to TRBJ1-5; a possible D gene is TRBD1 (5 bases). Trimming stripped 2 bases from V and 2 bases from J, with 10 bases between. The CDR3 consists of 15 residues. Germline V CDR1 and CDR2: SEHNR, FQNEAQ (reference sequence). CDR3: CASSLTQGGNQPQHF. The CDR3 DNA follows: TGTGCCAGCAGCTTAACCCAGGGTGGCAATCAGCCCCAGCATTTT.

In its sample, this clone was seen a few times. The rearrangement joins TRBV6-4 to TRBJ1-2, with TRBD1 matching 8 bases. The ends lost 1 base at V and 4 bases at J; junction bases unmatched: 8. From germline, CDR1 is MRHNA and CDR2 SNTAGT. This CDR3 is built from 16 residues. The CDR3 protein is CASSDFMDRESYGYTF. Written as DNA, the CDR3 is TGTGCCAGCAGTGACTTCATGGACAGGGAGAGCTATGGCTACACCTTC.

The chain links TRBV19 to TRBJ1-1, with 7 nucleotides matching TRBD1. The CDR3 has 16 residues. CDR1 is LNHDA, CDR2 SQIVND, per germline (reference sequence). Trimming took 3 bases from V and 0 from J; bases not matched to a gene: 7. The chain's CDR3 is CASSMAGQVMNTEAFF. CDR3 in DNA: TGTGCCAGTAGTATGGCAGGACAGGTGATGAACACTGAAGCTTTCTTT.

This clone was observed once. The chain joins TRBV9 to TRBJ2-3, with a possible D match to TRBD2 (6 bases). CDR1 and CDR2 (germline): SGDLS, YYNGEE. Between the trimmed V and J ends, which lost 4 bases and 6 bases, there was a span of 18 bases. The CDR3 consists of 15 residues. The CDR3 nucleotides are TGTGCCAGCAGCCCATGGGACTCCGGGGCCGATACGCAGTATTTT. As protein: CASSPWDSGADTQYF.

This clone was seen only once. V and J are TRBV21-1 and TRBJ2-3; the tabulated D call, TRBD2, remains unverified against the DNA. TRBV21-1 is recorded as a pseudogene. The CDR3 consists of 15 residues. CDR3 DNA: TGTGCCAGCAGCAGACGACTAGATTTGAAGGATACGCAGTATTTT. This sequence encodes CASSRRLDLKDTQYF.

The DNA of the CDR3 is TGCGCCAGCAGCTTGGGGGCGGGGTCCTACAATGAGCAGTTCTTC. It yields the protein CASSLGAGSYNEQFF. This rearrangement joins TRBV5-1 to TRBJ2-1; tentatively, D is TRBD2 (6 bases). The germline gives CDR1 SGHRS, CDR2 YFSETQ. The CDR3 is made up of 15 amino acids. V lost 0 bases, J lost 1 base, and 8 bases lay in between. Supplemented by reference TRBV5-1 and TRBJ2-1, the full variable domain reads KAGVTQTPRYLIKTRGQQVTLSCSPISGHRSVSWYQQTPGQGLQFLFEYFSETQRNKGNFPGRFSGRQFSNSRSEMNVSTLELGDSALYLCASSLGAGSYNEQFFGPGTRLTVL.

CDR3 coding DNA: TGTGCCAGCGGCCGGGACAGGGACACCGGGGAGCTGTTTTTT. Translation gives CASGRDRDTGELFF. The chain is built from TRBV7-9 and TRBJ2-2, with TRBD1 matching over 9 bases. The CDR3 totals 14 residues. With V trimmed by 8 bases and J by 3 bases, 4 bases remained unmatched. Germline CDR1 is SEHNR and CDR2 is FQNEAQ (reference sequence).

This clone has more than one count but fewer than ten. V usage is TRBV28 and J usage is TRBJ2-7; TRBD2 agrees at 7 bases. Germline lookup yields CDR1 MDHEN and CDR2 SYDVKM. This CDR3 region has 12 residues. The trim removed 6 bases at V and 4 bases at J, leaving 3 bases unmatched. CDR3 DNA: TGTGCCAGCAGCCGGGGGGTTTACGAGCAGTACTTC. Protein sequence: CASSRGVYEQYF.

The chain recombines TRBV4-2 with TRBJ2-2; 7 nucleotides line up with TRBD1. In germline, CDR1 is LGHNA, CDR2 YNFKEQ. This CDR3 comprises 14 residues. Trimming cost V 4 bases and J 3 bases; bases outside gene matches: 2. The DNA for the CDR3 is TGTGCCAGCAGCCGGGACAGCTACACCGGGGAGCTGTTTTTT. Residues: CASSRDSYTGELFF.

V usage is TRBV11-2 and J usage is TRBJ2-7, with TRBD1 as a possible D gene (6 bases). Germline CDR1 SGHAT, CDR2 FQNNGV. V lost 1 base and J lost 0, with 16 bases in between. This CDR3 is built from 17 residues. CDR3 loop: CASSLGRGGKSSYEQYF. The DNA for the CDR3 is TGTGCCAGCAGCTTAGGCAGGGGCGGCAAAAGCTCCTACGAGCAGTACTTC.

V is TRBV29-1 and J is TRBJ1-1; 10 bases are a match to TRBD1. The trim removed 1 base at V and 6 bases at J, leaving 11 bases unmatched. This CDR3 is 16 amino acids long. Germline CDR1 reads SQVTM; CDR2 reads ANQGSEA. The CDR3 here is CSVEGGTGALRSEAFF. CDR3 nucleotide sequence: TGCAGCGTTGAAGGGGGGACAGGGGCACTAAGATCTGAAGCTTTCTTT.

V gene TRBV9 combines with J gene TRBJ2-1; 7 bases are a match to TRBD1. CDR1 and CDR2 from the germline V gene are SGDLS and YYNGEE. V lost 0 bases, J lost 8 bases, and 5 bases stayed unmatched. The CDR3 covers 14 residues. CDR3 bases: TGTGCCAGCAGCGTAGGTGCACAGGGGTATGAGCAGTTCTTC. Translated: CASSVGAQGYEQFF.

This chain connects TRBV4-3 to TRBJ1-3; D not certain. V was cut by 0 bases and J by 1 base, with 7 bases left in between. Germline CDR1 is LGHNA and CDR2 is YSLEER. The CDR3 runs 15 residues. The DNA for the CDR3 is TGCGCCAGCAGCCAAGATCGGGGTTCTGGAAACACCATATATTTT. Protein sequence: CASSQDRGSGNTIYF.

The CDR3 bases are TGTGCCAGCAGCAGACTAGCGGGACCTACCCATGAGCAGTTCTTC. Its protein product is CASSRLAGPTHEQFF. The chain uses TRBV7-9 and TRBJ2-1; 11 bases are a match to TRBD2. The CDR3 contains 15 residues. Germline V gives CDR1 SEHNR, CDR2 FQNEAQ (reference sequence). Trimming removed 5 bases from V and 8 bases from J; junction bases left unmatched: 8.

This clone was found once. The chain joins TRBV4-3 to TRBJ2-5; D is possibly TRBD2 (5 bases). Trimming stripped 0 bases from V and 7 bases from J, with 15 bases between. In germline, CDR1 is LGHNA, CDR2 YSLEER. The CDR3 has 15 residues. The CDR3 bases are TGCGCCAGCAGCCAAGAGACGGGATTCAGAGGGACCCAGTACTTC. Translation: CASSQETGFRGTQYF.

This chain links TRBV9 with TRBJ2-1; TRBD2 agrees at 10 bases. Trimming cost V 4 bases and J 7 bases; bases outside gene matches: 8. This CDR3 is built from 15 residues. Germline lookup yields CDR1 SGDLS and CDR2 YYNGEE. In DNA form, the CDR3 reads TGTGCCAGCAGCAAGCAAGGACTAGCGGCAAATGAGCAGTTCTTC. Translating gives CASSKQGLAANEQFF.

J is TRBJ2-7 and V is TRBV12-3 or TRBV12-4; the D is unclear. The CDR3 covers 11 residues. Deletions cut 1 base from V and 9 bases from J, with 7 bases between. The CDR3 spells CASSLDYRQYF. CDR3 sequence (DNA): TGTGCCAGCAGTTTAGATTACAGGCAGTACTTC.

V is TRBV30 and J is TRBJ1-2; 7 bases are shared with TRBD1. The V gene's germline CDR1 is GTSNPN and CDR2 SVGIG (reference sequence). This CDR3 has 13 amino acids. Trimming cost V 0 bases and J 8 bases; bases outside gene matches: 6. Written as DNA, the CDR3 is TGTGCCTGGAGTGTAATACAGGGGATGGGCTACACCTTC. Translated: CAWSVIQGMGYTF.

The chain has TRBV7-9 and TRBJ2-7; D may be TRBD1 (5 bases). This CDR3 spans 14 amino acids. V gave up 4 bases and J gave up 1 base, with 11 bases separating them. CDR1 and CDR2 (germline): SEHNR, FQNEAQ (reference sequence). This CDR3 is CASSSDRLSYEQYF. The CDR3, as DNA: TGTGCCAGCAGCTCCGACAGACTTTCCTACGAGCAGTACTTC. Variable domain in full (rest from reference TRBV7-9 and TRBJ2-7): DTGVSQNPRHKITKRGQNVTFRCDPISEHNRLYWYRQTLGQGPEFLTYFQNEAQLEKSRLLSDRFSAERPKGSFSTLEIQRTEQGDSAMYLCASSSDRLSYEQYFGPGTRLTVT.

The chain carries TRBV6-2 or TRBV6-3 and TRBJ1-2, with TRBD1 as a possible D gene (6 bases). The germline V gene has CDR1 MNHEY and CDR2 SVGEGT. This CDR3 region has 13 residues. Trimming cost V 2 bases and J 4 bases, with 8 bases left between them. CDR3 sequence (DNA): TGTGCCAGCAGTTACAGGGGGATCTATGGCTACACCTTC. Amino acids: CASSYRGIYGYTF.

The rearrangement joins TRBV28 to TRBJ2-2, with 12 bases identical to TRBD2. The CDR3 covers 17 residues. The V gene's germline CDR1 is MDHEN and CDR2 SYDVKM. V trimming: 3 bases; J trimming: 2 bases; junction bases outside the gene matches: 4. CDR3 nucleotide sequence: TGTGCCAGCAGTTTTAGGACTAGCGGGATTAACACCGGGGAGCTGTTTTTT. Translated: CASSFRTSGINTGELFF. Drawing the rest from reference TRBV28 and TRBJ2-2, the complete variable domain is DVKVTQSSRYLVKRTGEKVFLECVQDMDHENMFWYRQDPGLGLRLIYFSYDVKMKEKGDIPEGYSVSREKKERFSLILESASTNQTSMYLCASSFRTSGINTGELFFGEGSRLTVL.

The chain is built from TRBV4-1 and TRBJ1-6; 9 bases align to TRBD1. CDR3 size: 16 residues. The V segment lost 1 base and the J segment 9 bases; nucleotides outside the gene matches: 7. Looked up from germline, CDR1 is MGHRA and CDR2 is YSYEKL. This CDR3 is CASSQGVRDRVSPLHF. The CDR3 bases are TGCGCCAGCAGCCAAGGGGTCCGGGACAGGGTTTCACCCCTCCACTTT.